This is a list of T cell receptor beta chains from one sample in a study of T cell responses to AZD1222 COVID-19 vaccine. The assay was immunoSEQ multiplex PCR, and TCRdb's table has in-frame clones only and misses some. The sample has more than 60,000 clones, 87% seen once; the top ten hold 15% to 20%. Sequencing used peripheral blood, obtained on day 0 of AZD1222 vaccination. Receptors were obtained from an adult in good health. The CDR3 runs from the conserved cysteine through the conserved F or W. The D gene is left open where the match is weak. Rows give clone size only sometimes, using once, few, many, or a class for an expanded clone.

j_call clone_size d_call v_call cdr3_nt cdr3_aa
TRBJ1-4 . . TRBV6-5 TGTGCCAGCAGTTACGCGGCAGGAACTAATGAAAAACTGTTTTTT CASSYAAGTNEKLFF
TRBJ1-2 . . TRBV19 TGTGCCAGTAGTATGCGAGGGCGAGATAACTATGGCTACACCTTC CASSMRGRDNYGYTF
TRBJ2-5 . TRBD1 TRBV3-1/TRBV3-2 TGTGCCAGCAGCGAGGGACAGGGGAAAGAGACCCAGTACTTC CASSEGQGKETQYF
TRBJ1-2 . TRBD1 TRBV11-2 TGTGCCAGCAGTTGGACAGGGTCTGATGGCTACACCTTC CASSWTGSDGYTF
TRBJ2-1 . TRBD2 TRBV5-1 TGCGCCAGCAGCTTCGAGACTAGCGGGAGGAATGAGCAGTTCTTC CASSFETSGRNEQFF
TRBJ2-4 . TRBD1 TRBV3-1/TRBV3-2 TGTGCCAGCAGCCAAGCTGCCGGGACAGGTGGGAAAAACATTCAGTACTTC CASSQAAGTGGKNIQYF
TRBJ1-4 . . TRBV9 TGTGCCAGCAGCCCTCGGCCAGTCGAGGGAAAACTGTTTTTT CASSPRPVEGKLFF
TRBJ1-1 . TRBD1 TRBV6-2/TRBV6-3 TGTGCCAGCAGTCGACAGGGGAGGACTGAAGCTTTCTTT CASSRQGRTEAFF
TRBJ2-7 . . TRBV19 TGTGCCAGTAGTATAGGTCTACGTTTAGGCTACGAGCAGTACTTC CASSIGLRLGYEQYF
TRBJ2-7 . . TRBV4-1 TGCGCCAGCAGCCATATCCAAGGTACCTACGAGCAGTACTTC CASSHIQGTYEQYF
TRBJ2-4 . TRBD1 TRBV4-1 TGCGCCAGCAGCCCCGGCGGGGACAGGCTAGCCAAAAACATTCAGTACTTC CASSPGGDRLAKNIQYF
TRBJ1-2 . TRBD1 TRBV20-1 TGCAGTGCTAGTGGACAGGGATTGCATGGCTACACCTTC CSASGQGLHGYTF
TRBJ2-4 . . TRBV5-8 TGTGCCAGCAGCTTCGGGCTGCCCCTGGCCAAAAACATTCAGTACTTC CASSFGLPLAKNIQYF
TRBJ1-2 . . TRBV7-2 TGTGCCAGCAGCTTAACTTATCCGGGGGGCTACACCTTC CASSLTYPGGYTF
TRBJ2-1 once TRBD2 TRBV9 TGTGCCAGCAGCCCCCGGGGGGGGTGGGGTAATGAGCAGTTCTTC CASSPRGGWGNEQFF
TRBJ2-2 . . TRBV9 TGTGCCAGCAGCGTACGTCATAGGAACACCGGGGAGCTGTTTTTT CASSVRHRNTGELFF
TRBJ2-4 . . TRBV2 TGTGCCAGCAGCGGAGGGGGGCACATTCAGTACTTC CASSGGGHIQYF
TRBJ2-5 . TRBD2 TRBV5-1 TGCGCCAGCAGTACCGGACCGGGACTAGCGGGAGGTTTGGAGACCCAGTACTTC CASSTGPGLAGGLETQYF
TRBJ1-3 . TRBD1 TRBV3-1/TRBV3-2 TGTGCCAGCAGCCAATTTATGAGACAGGGGAACACCATATATTTT CASSQFMRQGNTIYF
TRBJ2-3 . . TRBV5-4 TGTGCCAGCAGCTTCGAGAGTTACACAGATACGCAGTATTTT CASSFESYTDTQYF
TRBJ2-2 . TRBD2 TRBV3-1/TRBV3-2 TGTGCCAGCAGCCTCGGGGGGGCCAGGACCGGGGAGCTGTTTTTT CASSLGGARTGELFF
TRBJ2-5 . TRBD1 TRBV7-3 TGTGCCAGCAGCTTAGGACAGGGGGGTCAGGAGACCCAGTACTTC CASSLGQGGQETQYF
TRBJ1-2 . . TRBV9 TGTGCCAGCAGCGTAGGAGGAGGCCTAGGATATGGCTACACCTTC CASSVGGGLGYGYTF
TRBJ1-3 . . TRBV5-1 TGCGCCAGCAGCTTGCAGGGAAACACCATATATTTT CASSLQGNTIYF